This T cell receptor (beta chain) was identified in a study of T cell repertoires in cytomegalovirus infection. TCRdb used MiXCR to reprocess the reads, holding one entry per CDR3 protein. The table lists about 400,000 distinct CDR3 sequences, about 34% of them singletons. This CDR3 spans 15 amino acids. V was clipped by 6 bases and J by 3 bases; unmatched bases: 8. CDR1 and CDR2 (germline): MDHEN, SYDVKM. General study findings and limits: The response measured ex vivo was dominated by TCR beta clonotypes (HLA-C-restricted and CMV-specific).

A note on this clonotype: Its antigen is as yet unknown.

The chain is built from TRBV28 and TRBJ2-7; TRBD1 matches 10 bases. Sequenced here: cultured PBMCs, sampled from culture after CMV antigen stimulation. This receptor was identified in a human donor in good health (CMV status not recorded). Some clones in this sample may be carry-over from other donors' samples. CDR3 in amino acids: CASSQRGTGDYEQYF. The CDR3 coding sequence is TGTGCCAGCAGCCAAAGAGGGACAGGGGACTACGAGCAGTACTTC.